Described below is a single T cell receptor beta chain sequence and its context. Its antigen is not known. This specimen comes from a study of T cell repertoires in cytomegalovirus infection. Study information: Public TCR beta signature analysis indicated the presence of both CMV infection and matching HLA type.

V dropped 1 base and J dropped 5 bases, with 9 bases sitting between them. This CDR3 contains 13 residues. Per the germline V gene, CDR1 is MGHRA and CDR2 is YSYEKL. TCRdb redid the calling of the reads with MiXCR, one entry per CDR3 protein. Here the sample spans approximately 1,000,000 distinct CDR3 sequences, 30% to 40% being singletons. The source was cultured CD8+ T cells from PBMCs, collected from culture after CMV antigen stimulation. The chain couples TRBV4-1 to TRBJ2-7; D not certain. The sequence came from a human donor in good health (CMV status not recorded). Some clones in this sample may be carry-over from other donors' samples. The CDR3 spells CASSQGKGDEQYV. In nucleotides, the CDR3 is TGCGCCAGCAGCCAAGGAAAGGGTGACGAGCAGTACGTC.